These 5 T cell receptor beta chains were sequenced from one sample in a study of blood T cell repertoires in COVID-19. Sequencing was performed with immunoSEQ multiplex PCR; in TCRdb, only in-frame clones are kept and a portion is missing. The table includes 320,000 or so clones, approximately 89% detected once. Input material: PBMCs or T cells enriched from blood (not recorded which). These receptors all stem from a man aged 25 to 40 who had recovered from COVID-19.

The chain is built from TRBV5-1 and TRBJ2-3, with 12 bases identical to TRBD1. The length of the CDR3 is 16 residues. Germline lookup yields CDR1 SGHRS and CDR2 YFSETQ. V was pared by 3 bases and J by 4 bases, with 6 bases of the junction left unmatched. The CDR3: CASSSGTGGFADTQYF. The DNA of the CDR3 is TGCGCCAGCAGCTCCGGGACAGGGGGCTTTGCAGATACGCAGTATTTT.

The V gene is TRBV5-6, the J gene TRBJ2-2, with 7 bases aligning to TRBD2. The V gene's germline CDR1 is SGHDT and CDR2 YYEEEE. The CDR3 totals 18 residues. The V segment lost 0 bases and the J segment 0 bases; nucleotides outside the gene matches: 8. In nucleotides, the CDR3 is TGTGCCAGCAGCTTGGAAGGGGACTACGACGCGAACACCGGGGAGCTGTTTTTT. This translates into CASSLEGDYDANTGELFF.

This clone was found once. The rearrangement uses TRBV5-6 and TRBJ2-7; no clear D gene. V shed 0 bases and J shed 3 bases, with 10 bases lying between them. Germline V gene lookup returns CDR1 SGHDT and CDR2 YYEEEE. The CDR3 loop spans 14 amino acids. This chain's CDR3 is CASSLGAGLYEQYF. The CDR3, as DNA: TGTGCCAGCAGCTTGGGAGCAGGCCTCTACGAGCAGTACTTC. Combining the CDR3 with reference TRBV5-6 and TRBJ2-7 gives the whole variable domain DAGVTQSPTHLIKTRGQQVTLRCSPKSGHDTVSWYQQALGQGPQFIFQYYEEEERQRGNFPDRFSGHQFPNYSSELNVNALLLGDSALYLCASSLGAGLYEQYFGPGTRLTVT.

This sequence joins TRBV28 and TRBJ1-2; 10 bases match TRBD1. The trim removed 4 bases at V and 8 bases at J, leaving 10 bases unmatched. There are 15 residues in the CDR3. Germline V gene sequence: CDR1 MDHEN, CDR2 SYDVKM. The CDR3 reads CASSSPGTGEMGYTF. The CDR3 DNA reads TGTGCCAGCAGTTCCCCTGGGACAGGGGAGATGGGCTACACCTTC.

The chain has TRBV28 and TRBJ2-7, with 10 positions matching TRBD1. Germline V CDR1 and CDR2: MDHEN, SYDVKM. There are 14 residues in the CDR3. With V trimmed by 11 bases and J by 7 bases, 14 bases remained unmatched. The CDR3 spells CAVGRSGTGAEQYF. CDR3 coding DNA: TGTGCCGTTGGTCGCTCCGGGACAGGGGCTGAGCAGTACTTC.